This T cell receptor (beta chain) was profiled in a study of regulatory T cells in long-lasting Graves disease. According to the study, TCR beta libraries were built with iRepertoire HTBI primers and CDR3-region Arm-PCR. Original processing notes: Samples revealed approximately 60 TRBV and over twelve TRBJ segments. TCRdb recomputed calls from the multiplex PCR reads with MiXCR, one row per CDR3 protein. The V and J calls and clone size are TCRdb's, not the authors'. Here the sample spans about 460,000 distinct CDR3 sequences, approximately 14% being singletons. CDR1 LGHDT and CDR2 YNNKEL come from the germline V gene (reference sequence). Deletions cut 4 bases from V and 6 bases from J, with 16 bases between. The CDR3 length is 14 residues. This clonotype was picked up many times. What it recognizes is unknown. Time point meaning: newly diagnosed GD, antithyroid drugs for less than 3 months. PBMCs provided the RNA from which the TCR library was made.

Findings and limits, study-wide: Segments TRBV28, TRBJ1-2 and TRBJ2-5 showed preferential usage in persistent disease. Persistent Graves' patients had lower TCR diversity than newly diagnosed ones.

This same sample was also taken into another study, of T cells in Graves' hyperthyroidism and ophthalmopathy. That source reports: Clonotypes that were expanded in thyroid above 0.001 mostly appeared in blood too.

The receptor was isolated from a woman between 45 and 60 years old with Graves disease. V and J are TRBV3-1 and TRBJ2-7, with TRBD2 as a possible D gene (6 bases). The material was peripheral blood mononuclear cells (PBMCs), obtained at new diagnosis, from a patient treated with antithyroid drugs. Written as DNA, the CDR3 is TGTGCCAGCAGCCGGGGACTTTCCACCCTCGAGCAGTACTTC. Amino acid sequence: CASSRGLSTLEQYF.